Sequencing of this TCR beta chain was carried out in a study of blood T cell repertoires in COVID-19. Study summary: Sample material is recorded as cDNA or gDNA derived from T cells, B-cell-depleted T cells, or PBMCs.

In the original processing: Reference gene primer amplification gave estimated nucleated cell counts. Measured with immunoSEQ multiplex PCR; TCRdb has only the in-frame clones, and not every one. The D gene and trimming were derived from the DNA, and the V and J assignments and clone size from that table. The sample consists of about 43,000 clones, about four fifths of them appearing once. Germline CDR1 reads MDHEN; CDR2 reads SYDVKM. The CDR3 length is 17 residues. The junction had 8 bases not matched to a gene; V was cut back by 7 bases and J by 1 base. Material: peripheral blood. The sequence was collected from a woman aged 55-75 years with acute or convalescent COVID-19. This chain links TRBV28 with TRBJ1-5; TRBD1 agrees at 12 bases. CDR3 region: CASTGTGGLTSNQPQHF. The CDR3 nucleotides are TGTGCCAGCACAGGGACAGGGGGCCTTACAAGCAATCAGCCCCAGCATTTT.